The 28 T cell receptor beta chains reported below all come from one sample, sequenced in a study of T-cell memory formation after mild COVID-19. From the 5' RACE reads, TCRdb called clonotypes with MiXCR, one entry per CDR3 protein. The sample gives 300,000 to 400,000 distinct CDR3 sequences, roughly an eighth of which show up once; 20% to 25% is in the top ten. The sample was PBMCs or a T cell subset sorted from them (not recorded which). The receptors were gathered from a man younger than 35 who had mild COVID-19 (a few samples of this study predate the infection). Cell type and time point are not known.

The V and J genes are TRBV6-2 or TRBV6-3 and TRBJ2-4; D unclear. V was trimmed by 5 bases and J by 4 bases, leaving 3 bases between them. CDR1 and CDR2 from the germline V gene are MNHEY and SVGEGT. This CDR3 spans 11 amino acids. CDR3 sequence reads: CASSQKNIQYF. CDR3 DNA: TGTGCCAGCAGTCAGAAAAACATTCAGTACTTC.

This rearrangement joins TRBV3-1 to TRBJ2-2, with TRBD2 identical over 7 bases. The CDR3 covers 16 residues. Germline CDR1 reads LGHDT; CDR2 reads YNNKEL (reference sequence). V shed 1 base, J shed 2 bases, and the junction held 4 bases outside the gene matches. The chain's CDR3 is CASSQVAGVNTGELFF. The CDR3, as DNA: TGTGCCAGCAGCCAAGTCGCGGGGGTCAACACCGGGGAGCTGTTTTTT.

Here the CDR3 reads CASSLEGARSPLHF. The CDR3 DNA reads as TGCGCCAGCAGCTTGGAGGGGGCGCGGTCACCCCTCCACTTT. V and J are TRBV5-1 and TRBJ1-6, with 7 bases identical to TRBD1. Germline CDR1 and CDR2: SGHRS and YFSETQ. The V segment lost 0 bases and the J segment 10 bases; nucleotides outside the gene matches: 4. The CDR3 spans 14 residues.

The chain joins TRBV5-1 to TRBJ1-5; D gene ambiguous. The CDR3 is made up of 15 amino acids. Trimming took 0 bases from V and 2 from J, leaving 9 bases between them. CDR1 is SGHRS, CDR2 YFSETQ, per germline. CDR3 nucleotide sequence: TGCGCCAGCAGCTTGGATGGGTTGGGCAATCAGCCCCAGCATTTT. This sequence encodes CASSLDGLGNQPQHF.

This clonotype came up a few times. The chain joins TRBV6-5 to TRBJ1-1, with D perhaps TRBD1 (5 bases). The CDR3 spans 13 residues. V was shortened by 6 bases and J by 0 bases, with 8 bases between the two germline ends. Germline V gene sequence: CDR1 MNHEY, CDR2 SVGAGI. CDR3 sequence reads: CASRTDMNTEAFF. CDR3 coding DNA: TGTGCCAGCAGGACAGACATGAACACTGAAGCTTTCTTT.

J is TRBJ2-1 and V is TRBV6-2 or TRBV6-3; D not resolved. V lost 8 bases and J lost 5, with 13 bases in between. Germline CDR1 MNHEY, CDR2 SVGEGT. There are 13 residues in the CDR3. This CDR3 reads CASVRNGHNEQFF. In DNA form, the CDR3 reads TGTGCCAGCGTGAGGAACGGCCACAATGAGCAGTTCTTC.

This sequence joins TRBV5-1 and TRBJ2-5; 10 positions agree with TRBD1. Germline V gives CDR1 SGHRS, CDR2 YFSETQ. The CDR3 covers 14 residues. V was clipped by 7 bases and J by 5 bases; unmatched bases: 8. This CDR3 reads CASFFRDRGETQYF. The CDR3 nucleotides are TGCGCCAGCTTCTTCCGGGACAGGGGTGAGACCCAGTACTTC.

This clonotype was counted between two and nine times. The J gene is TRBJ2-1, the V gene TRBV11-2; 10 bases align to TRBD2. CDR3 length: 16 amino acids. CDR1 SGHAT and CDR2 FQNNGV come from the germline V gene. Unmatched junction bases numbered 7, after V lost 5 bases and J lost 3 bases. CDR3: CASSPGLADLYNEQFF. As DNA, the CDR3 is TGTGCCAGCAGCCCAGGACTAGCGGATCTCTACAATGAGCAGTTCTTC.

This clonotype was seen ten or more times. V is TRBV7-2 and J is TRBJ2-2; D call uncertain. The CDR3 loop spans 12 amino acids. The germline V and J ends were trimmed by 1 base and 5 bases, with 2 bases remaining between them. The germline V gene has CDR1 SGHTA and CDR2 FQGNSA. CDR3 in DNA: TGTGCCAGCAGCTTAGTTACCGGGGAGCTGTTTTTT. This gives the protein CASSLVTGELFF. The full variable domain, in which reference TRBV7-2 and TRBJ2-2 provide the parts outside the CDR3, is GAGVSQSPSNKVTEKGKDVELRCDPISGHTALYWYRQSLGQGLEFLIYFQGNSAPDKSGLPSDRFSAERTGGSVSTLTIQRTQQEDSAVYLCASSLVTGELFFGEGSRLTVL.

This clonotype was seen more than once but under ten times. The CDR3 reads CASGTGTGYSGELFF. CDR3 DNA sequence: TGTGCCAGCGGAACCGGGACAGGGTATAGCGGGGAGCTGTTTTTT. The gene calls are TRBV9 and TRBJ2-2, with 9 bases that match TRBD1. Germline loops: CDR1 SGDLS, CDR2 YYNGEE. The CDR3 length is 15 residues. V was clipped by 7 bases and J by 7 bases; unmatched bases: 11.

This clonotype was observed a few times. The V call is TRBV20-1, the J call TRBJ1-1; 8 nucleotides agree with TRBD1. Germline V gene lookup returns CDR1 DFQATT and CDR2 SNEGSKA (reference sequence). This CDR3 is 13 amino acids long. V gave up 6 bases and J gave up 0 bases; unmatched junction bases: 3. In nucleotides, the CDR3 is TGCAGTGCACGGGGACAGGTGAACACTGAAGCTTTCTTT. Translating it yields CSARGQVNTEAFF.

Many counts were recorded for this clonotype. The rearrangement links TRBV7-9 to TRBJ2-5; a possible D gene is TRBD2 (7 bases). There are 14 residues in the CDR3. The V end was cut by 4 bases, the J end by 4 bases, with 13 bases between. Per germline, CDR1 SEHNR and CDR2 FQNEAQ (reference sequence). The CDR3, as DNA: TGTGCCAGCAGCTGGGGGCCGGGGGGAGAGACCCAGTACTTC. This sequence encodes CASSWGPGGETQYF.

The chain links TRBV7-9 to TRBJ2-5; D is unclear. The DNA end is more similar to TRBJ2-7, so the J call may be wrong. The CDR3 consists of 13 residues. Per germline, CDR1 SEHNR and CDR2 FQNEAQ (reference sequence). The CDR3 loop is CASSPVGDYEQYF. The CDR3, as DNA: TGTGCCAGCAGCCCCGTGGGCGACTACGAGCAGTACTTC.

This clonotype was found a few times. The chain links TRBV7-9 to TRBJ2-1, with 8 positions matching TRBD1. Germline-derived CDR1 and CDR2 are SEHNR and FQNEAQ (reference sequence). The length of the CDR3 is 12 residues. With V trimmed by 11 bases and J by 4 bases, 4 bases remained unmatched. The CDR3 protein is CAPGGLYNEQFF. DNA for the CDR3: TGTGCCCCAGGGGGCCTTTACAATGAGCAGTTCTTC.

This clonotype was recorded only once. The chain is built from TRBV15 and TRBJ2-2; 8 bases are a match to TRBD1. There are 16 residues in the CDR3. Trimming took 6 bases from V and 7 from J; bases not matched to a gene: 13. Per germline, CDR1 LNHNV and CDR2 YYDKDF (reference sequence). The CDR3 coding sequence is TGTGCCACCAGTCCTTGGACAGGGTTTAGTGGCGGGGAGCTGTTTTTT. Its protein is CATSPWTGFSGGELFF. Full variable domain (rest looked up from reference TRBV15 and TRBJ2-2): DAMVIQNPRYQVTQFGKPVTLSCSQTLNHNVMYWYQQKSSQAPKLLFHYYDKDFNNEADTPDNFQSRRPNTSFCFLDIRSPGLGDTAMYLCATSPWTGFSGGELFFGEGSRLTVL.

This clonotype was observed a handful of times. V and J are TRBV6-1 and TRBJ2-1, with D unclear. In germline, CDR1 is MNHNS, CDR2 SASEGT. The CDR3 consists of 15 residues. Trimming cost V 0 bases and J 6 bases, with 12 bases left between them. The CDR3 region is CASSEAPMSGNEQFF. CDR3 nucleotides: TGTGCCAGCAGTGAAGCGCCGATGTCGGGCAATGAGCAGTTCTTC.

The rearrangement uses TRBV29-1 and TRBJ2-1, with 7 bases lining up with TRBD2. The junction had 4 bases not matched to a gene; V was cut back by 1 base and J by 7 bases. The CDR3 consists of 13 residues. Looked up from germline, CDR1 is SQVTM and CDR2 is ANQGSEA. The CDR3 bases are TGCAGCGTTGAAGGGGCGGGAGAGAATGAGCAGTTCTTC. Protein sequence: CSVEGAGENEQFF.

This clonotype occurred a few times. The V call is TRBV20-1, the J call TRBJ2-1, with D uncertain. Germline CDR1 is DFQATT and CDR2 is SNEGSKA (reference sequence). Deletions cut 5 bases from V and 6 bases from J, with 14 bases between. The CDR3 sequence is 13 residues long. In DNA, the CDR3 is TGCAGTGCTTTTCGACCGGGCTTCAATGAGCAGTTCTTC. As protein: CSAFRPGFNEQFF.

The chain has TRBV9 and TRBJ2-7, with D unclear. CDR1 and CDR2 from the germline V gene are SGDLS and YYNGEE. The CDR3 spans 14 residues. V was cut by 0 bases and J by 6 bases, with 13 bases left in between. As DNA, the CDR3 is TGTGCCAGCAGCGTAGGGGCTAGTCCTTCCGAGCAGTACTTC. Its translation: CASSVGASPSEQYF.

This clonotype occurred once. V and J are TRBV11-1 and TRBJ2-5; 7 nucleotides align to TRBD1. The trim removed 5 bases at V and 2 bases at J, leaving 5 bases unmatched. This CDR3 contains 14 residues. CDR1 is SGHAT and CDR2 is FQDESV in the germline V gene (reference sequence). Written as DNA, the CDR3 is TGTGCCAGCAGCGGCCGGGGACAGCAAGAGACCCAGTACTTC. Translated: CASSGRGQQETQYF. Drawing the rest from reference TRBV11-1 and TRBJ2-5, the complete variable domain is EAEVAQSPRYKITEKSQAVAFWCDPISGHATLYWYRQILGQGPELLVQFQDESVVDDSQLPKDRFSAERLKGVDSTLKIQPAELGDSAMYLCASSGRGQQETQYFGPGTRLLVL.

This clonotype has more than one count but fewer than ten. This chain links TRBV7-2 with TRBJ1-6, with TRBD1 matching 7 bases. CDR1 and CDR2 from the germline V gene are SGHTA and FQGNSA. The length of the CDR3 is 15 residues. Trimming at V came to 4 bases and at J to 5 bases, leaving 5 bases not matched to a gene. The CDR3 sequence is CASSWRQGDNSPLHF. The CDR3 nucleotides are TGTGCCAGCAGCTGGCGACAGGGTGATAATTCACCCCTCCACTTT.

This clonotype was seen a few times. J is TRBJ1-3 and V is TRBV18, with 7 bases fitting TRBD1. This CDR3 spans 12 amino acids. Germline V CDR1 and CDR2: KGHSH, LQKENI. With 10 bases clipped from V and 4 bases from J, the junction kept 4 bases outside the gene matches. CDR3 bases: TGTGCCACAGGGACAGCAGGAAACACCATATATTTT. Residues: CATGTAGNTIYF.

This clonotype has only a few counts. This rearrangement joins TRBV5-6 to TRBJ1-5; D might be TRBD1 (5 bases). The CDR3 covers 14 residues. CDR1 is SGHDT and CDR2 is YYEEEE in the germline V gene. V lost 4 bases to trimming and J lost 9 bases, with 17 bases between them. CDR3 DNA: TGTGCCAGCAGCCTCCGGGATCGGGGCCTGCCCCAGCATTTT. Its translation is CASSLRDRGLPQHF.

This clonotype has a handful of counts. The J gene is TRBJ2-2, the V gene TRBV5-6; 11 bases agree with TRBD1. V lost 2 bases to trimming and J lost 1 base; unmatched junction nucleotides: 13. Germline V CDR1 and CDR2: SGHDT, YYEEEE. The CDR3 is 20 residues long. This CDR3 reads CASSFLIRDRGVLNTGELFF. The CDR3 DNA follows: TGTGCCAGCAGCTTCTTGATAAGGGACAGGGGGGTTTTGAACACCGGGGAGCTGTTTTTT.

The chain couples TRBV28 to TRBJ2-4, with TRBD1 matching 8 bases. V lost 3 bases to trimming and J lost 4 bases; unmatched junction nucleotides: 2. The CDR3 is 14 amino acids. Germline CDR1 is MDHEN and CDR2 is SYDVKM. The CDR3 DNA reads as TGTGCCAGCAGTTTGCACAGGGGGAAAAACATTCAGTACTTC. Its translation: CASSLHRGKNIQYF.

J is TRBJ1-5 and V is TRBV6-5, with D uncertain. V lost 0 bases and J 6 bases, leaving 6 bases between the germline ends. The germline V gene encodes CDR1 MNHEY and CDR2 SVGAGI. The CDR3 is 13 amino acids. For the CDR3, the DNA is TGTGCCAGCAGTTACTCGATCTCTCAGCCCCAGCATTTT. It specifies CASSYSISQPQHF.

This clonotype appeared a few times. J is TRBJ1-5 and V is TRBV29-1, with D unclear. Germline CDR1 SQVTM, CDR2 ANQGSEA. The V end lost 6 bases, the J end lost 5 bases, and 11 bases lay between the germline ends. This CDR3 is built from 12 residues. CDR3 coding DNA: TGCAGCGTACAAGACGGTGATCAGCCCCAGCATTTT. Amino acids: CSVQDGDQPQHF.

On this clonotype itself: The germline gene is not matched at one end of the junction; a read error may be the cause. The chain joins TRBV7-3 to TRBJ2-3, with 9 bases aligning to TRBD1. CDR1 SGHTA and CDR2 FQGTGA come from the germline V gene. The CDR3 is 16 residues long. CDR3 DNA: TGTGCCGGCAGCTTAAGTCGGACAGGGGGCACAGATACGCAGTATTTT. It encodes CAGSLSRTGGTDTQYF.